These T cell receptor beta chains were read from a single sample in a study of cytomegalovirus exposure and HLA in healthy donors. Assay: immunoSEQ multiplex PCR; the TCRdb copy retains only in-frame clones and omits some. The sample yields about 180,000 clones, 75% to 85% seen once. Sequencing input: PBMCs. The origin of the receptors is a man younger than 35 in good health and CMV-seronegative. Both conserved end residues are part of each CDR3. The D gene is left open where the match is weak. A row's size may be missing; if present it is once, few, many or a size class.

14 | few | TRBJ1-2 | TRBD1 | TRBV6-5 | CASRKSGTGGGYTF | TGTGCCAGCAGGAAATCCGGGACAGGGGGGGGCTACACCTTC
15 | NA | TRBJ2-3 | TRBD2 | TRBV18 | CASSPQLAETDTQYF | TGTGCCAGCTCACCCCAACTAGCGGAGACAGATACGCAGTATTTT
13 | NA | TRBJ1-1 | TRBD1 | TRBV19 | CASSIQGGSEAFF | TGTGCCAGTAGTATACAGGGGGGATCTGAAGCTTTCTTT
16 | NA | TRBJ2-3 | NA | TRBV4-3 | CASSQQIAEATDTQYF | TGCGCCAGCAGCCAACAAATAGCGGAGGCCACAGATACGCAGTATTTT
15 | NA | TRBJ1-6 | NA | TRBV30 | CAWSPRTVYNSPLHF | TGTGCCTGGAGTCCCCGGACAGTCTATAATTCACCCCTCCACTTT
15 | NA | TRBJ2-1 | TRBD2 | TRBV30 | CAWNSGGTNLYEQFF | TGTGCCTGGAATAGCGGGGGGACGAATTTGTATGAGCAGTTCTTC
16 | NA | TRBJ1-4 | NA | TRBV9 | CASSVGGNGHNEKLFF | TGTGCCAGCAGCGTAGGTGGGAACGGACATAATGAAAAACTGTTTTTT
15 | NA | TRBJ2-1 | NA | TRBV19 | CASSIAPTTAGEQFF | TGTGCCAGTAGTATCGCCCCGACTACCGCCGGGGAGCAGTTCTTC
15 | NA | TRBJ1-1 | NA | TRBV18 | CASSPPHGKNTEAFF | TGTGCCAGCTCACCACCGCACGGGAAGAACACTGAAGCTTTCTTT
15 | once | TRBJ1-6 | NA | TRBV7-2 | CASSQTDSYNSPLHF | TGTGCCAGCAGCCAAACTGACAGCTATAATTCACCCCTCCACTTT
15 | NA | TRBJ2-1 | TRBD1 | TRBV28 | CASSSPGQHYNEQFF | TGTGCCAGCAGTTCACCGGGACAGCATTACAATGAGCAGTTCTTC
19 | NA | TRBJ2-1 | NA | TRBV5-1 | CASSLYGTSSYAGGDEQFF | TGCGCCAGCAGCTTGTACGGGACTAGCTCTTACGCAGGGGGCGATGAGCAGTTCTTC
15 | NA | TRBJ2-1 | TRBD2 | TRBV5-6 | CASSYLEGGPNEQFF | TGTGCCAGCAGCTACCTAGAGGGAGGGCCGAATGAGCAGTTCTTC
16 | NA | TRBJ1-1 | NA | TRBV4-3 | CASSPASVTANTEAFF | TGCGCCAGCAGCCCGGCCTCGGTGACAGCGAACACTGAAGCTTTCTTT
16 | NA | TRBJ2-1 | TRBD2 | TRBV10-1 | CASSEPQRESGNEQFF | TGCGCCAGCAGTGAGCCCCAGCGGGAGTCGGGGAATGAGCAGTTCTTC
13 | NA | TRBJ2-7 | NA | TRBV4-2 | CASGPQFSYEQYF | TGTGCCAGCGGGCCGCAGTTCTCCTACGAGCAGTACTTC
15 | NA | TRBJ2-2 | NA | TRBV7-8 | CASSSAGPNTGELFF | TGTGCCAGCAGCTCAGCGGGCCCTAACACCGGGGAGCTGTTTTTT
16 | NA | TRBJ1-1 | TRBD1 | TRBV5-1 | CASSLAGTVLNTEAFF | TGCGCCAGCAGCCTCGCCGGGACAGTGCTGAACACTGAAGCTTTCTTT
16 | NA | TRBJ1-2 | NA | TRBV4-3 | CASSQDQAGMAYGYTF | TGCGCCAGCAGCCAAGATCAGGCAGGGATGGCCTATGGCTACACCTTC